This T cell receptor (beta chain) stems from a study of blood T cell repertoires in COVID-19. The germline CDR1 and CDR2 sequences are LGHDT and YNNKEL (reference sequence). The CDR3 contains 14 residues. V dropped 8 bases and J dropped 2 bases, with 15 bases sitting between them. As handled by the study authors: By means of reference gene primer amplification, nucleated cell counts were estimated. TCRdb's table, derived via immunoSEQ multiplex PCR, lists solely in-frame clones and lacks some. The DNA was the basis for D and trimming; V, J and clone size are from that table. The sample includes 180,000 or so clones, roughly 84% seen only once; the top ten take 0.95% to 1.5%. A single count supports this clone.

The origin of this receptor is a human donor with acute COVID-19. The donor label of this sample is uncertain. V gene TRBV3-1 (or the pseudogene TRBV3-2) combines with J gene TRBJ1-1; D remains unclear. The sequencing input was PBMCs or T cells enriched from blood (not recorded which). The CDR3, as DNA: TGTGCCAGCTCTCTGGAGGGAGGTAACACTGAAGCTTTCTTT. Encoded protein: CASSLEGGNTEAFF.